This TCR beta chain was retrieved from a study of CD8+CD57+ T cells in acquired aplastic anemia. This CDR3 contains 13 residues. V was cut by 4 bases and J by 5 bases, with 9 bases left in between. Germline V lookup: CDR1 SGHTA, CDR2 FQGNSA. The template used for profiling TCR beta VDJ and CDR3 was genomic DNA. TCRdb used MiXCR to reprocess the reads, holding one entry per CDR3 protein. The sample consists of 150,000 or so distinct CDR3 sequences, less than 60% of them appearing once. CD8+CD57+ cell expansion, shown by flow cytometry, had occurred in the patients selected for sequencing. Patient blood was sampled before any therapy had been received.

Sequenced sample: sorted CD4+, CD8+, or CD8+CD57+ T cells (not recorded which) from PBMCs. The V call is TRBV7-2, the J call TRBJ2-1, with D perhaps assigned TRBD1 or TRBD2 (5 bases each). The sequence came from a human donor with aplastic anemia. The CDR3 DNA follows: TGTGCCAGCAGCTGGGGACGGGACAATGAGCAGTTCTTC. Protein sequence: CASSWGRDNEQFF.